The T cell receptor (beta chain) under discussion was sequenced for a study of T cell clones after liver transplantation. Study background: In this trial, immunosuppression withdrawal was attempted within 2 years of liver transplant. Tolerance: complete withdrawal held at least one year, liver enzymes staying within twice normal.

Generated by immunoSEQ multiplex PCR, the TCRdb table keeps only in-frame clones and is missing some. The sample includes some 9,200 clones, roughly 72% seen only once; the top ten take 22%. The germline CDR1 and CDR2 sequences are MGHRA and YSYEKL. The CDR3 loop spans 13 amino acids. The V end lost 4 bases, the J end lost 8 bases, and 14 bases lay between the germline ends. The chain couples TRBV4-1 to TRBJ1-1; D gene ambiguous. This clonotype originated in a human patient who received a liver transplant. Certain T cells may be donor cells from the graft. This specimen consisted of CD8+ T cells from blood, obtained at the roughly 15-month timepoint. DNA for the CDR3: TGCGCCAGCAGCCCGACGATTGGTGGGGAAGCTTTCTTT. Translating gives CASSPTIGGEAFF.